The next 13 T cell receptor beta chains were all read from a single sample in a study of blood T cell repertoires in COVID-19. TCRdb's copy holds only in-frame clones and misses some; the assay was immunoSEQ multiplex PCR. Of 310,000 or so clones in the sample, approximately 91% were seen once. The material sequenced was peripheral blood. The source is a woman aged 25 to 45 with COVID-19, enrolled during active disease.

The chain combines TRBV11-2 with TRBJ1-3; D possibly corresponds to TRBD1 (6 bases). V shed 5 bases and J shed 2 bases, with 10 bases lying between them. The V gene's germline CDR1 is SGHAT and CDR2 FQNNGV. This CDR3 region has 14 residues. DNA for the CDR3: TGTGCCAGCAGCCCCGGGACAACTGGAAACACCATATATTTT. Protein: CASSPGTTGNTIYF.

The rearrangement links TRBV6-6 to TRBJ1-1; D possibly corresponds to TRBD1 (6 bases). The V and J ends lost 5 bases and 4 bases respectively, with 20 bases between them. Germline V gene data show CDR1 as MNHNY and CDR2 as SVGAGI (reference sequence). The CDR3 consists of 16 residues. The CDR3 DNA follows: TGTGCCAGCAGTCTCACCGGGGAGGGGGAGGGCACTGAAGCTTTCTTT. This sequence encodes CASSLTGEGEGTEAFF.

The chain couples TRBV30 to TRBJ1-1, with 9 bases identical to TRBD1. This CDR3 spans 15 amino acids. V dropped 1 base and J dropped 3; count of bases not matched to a gene: 6. Germline V lookup: CDR1 GTSNPN, CDR2 SVGIG (reference sequence). The CDR3 bases are TGTGCCTGGAGTGCCCCGACAGGGGGTTACACTGAAGCTTTCTTT. It translates to CAWSAPTGGYTEAFF.

As concerns this clone: The same CDR3 is also encoded by other DNA sequences in this sample. The chain employs TRBV5-1 and TRBJ1-1; D not certain. CDR1 is SGHRS and CDR2 is YFSETQ in the germline V gene. V was pared by 0 bases and J by 0 bases, with 6 bases between. The CDR3 runs to 14 residues. CDR3 sequence: CASSLAGMNTEAFF. As DNA, the CDR3 is TGCGCCAGCAGCTTGGCGGGGATGAACACTGAAGCTTTCTTT.

Here the CDR3 reads CASNSGRAVGELFF. The CDR3 DNA reads TGCGCCAGCAACAGCGGGAGGGCTGTCGGGGAGCTGTTTTTT. V usage is TRBV5-1 and J usage is TRBJ2-2; 10 bases map to TRBD2. V lost 6 bases, J lost 7 bases, and 6 bases stayed unmatched. The germline V gene encodes CDR1 SGHRS and CDR2 YFSETQ. This CDR3 is 14 amino acids long.

The chain recombines TRBV2 with TRBJ1-1, with 8 bases that match TRBD1. The trim removed 6 bases at V and 1 base at J, leaving 7 bases unmatched. This CDR3 is built from 15 residues. Germline lookup yields CDR1 SNHLY and CDR2 FYNNEI. The chain's CDR3 is CASRQGAVRNTEAFF. CDR3 in DNA: TGTGCCAGCAGGCAGGGGGCAGTAAGGAACACTGAAGCTTTCTTT.

The chain uses TRBV15 and TRBJ1-2; 7 bases line up with TRBD1. This CDR3 spans 15 amino acids. V lost 3 bases, J lost 0 bases, and 4 bases stayed unmatched. The germline gives CDR1 LNHNV, CDR2 YYDKDF (reference sequence). CDR3: CATSSDRAANYGYTF. CDR3 nucleotides: TGTGCCACCAGCAGCGACAGGGCTGCTAACTATGGCTACACCTTC. The variable domain in full, with the rest retrieved from reference TRBV15 and TRBJ1-2, is DAMVIQNPRYQVTQFGKPVTLSCSQTLNHNVMYWYQQKSSQAPKLLFHYYDKDFNNEADTPDNFQSRRPNTSFCFLDIRSPGLGDTAMYLCATSSDRAANYGYTFGSGTRLTVV.

The rearrangement joins TRBV5-1 to TRBJ1-5; the D gene is possibly TRBD1 (5 bases). This CDR3 has 14 amino acids. The V and J ends lost 1 base and 5 bases respectively, with 10 bases between them. Germline assignment: CDR1 SGHRS and CDR2 YFSETQ. CDR3: CASSLSGPDQPQHF. The CDR3 DNA reads TGCGCCAGCAGCTTGTCAGGGCCCGATCAGCCCCAGCATTTT.

The gene calls are TRBV16 and TRBJ2-7, with D maybe TRBD2 (5 bases). Per germline, CDR1 KGHSY and CDR2 FQNENV. This CDR3 spans 13 amino acids. Trimming took off 4 bases at V and 2 bases at J, with 9 bases between the two ends. CDR3: CASSRGITYEQYF. The CDR3 coding sequence is TGTGCCAGCAGCCGAGGGATTACCTACGAGCAGTACTTC.

The chain couples TRBV12-3 or TRBV12-4 to TRBJ1-5; no clear D gene. The CDR3 is made up of 12 amino acids. Trimming shortened V by 6 bases and J by 2 bases, and 5 bases separated the two germline ends. The CDR3 bases are TGTGCCAGCAGACAGCGCAATCAGCCCCAGCATTTT. It is translated as CASRQRNQPQHF.

This clone was counted between two and nine times. V gene TRBV6-4 combines with J gene TRBJ2-3; 9 bases are a match to TRBD2. V lost 0 bases to trimming and J lost 4 bases; unmatched junction nucleotides: 5. The CDR3 spans 16 residues. Germline CDR1 and CDR2: MRHNA and SNTAGT. CDR3 loop: CASSDSASGVADTQYF. The CDR3 region has the DNA TGTGCCAGCAGTGACTCGGCTAGCGGGGTGGCAGATACGCAGTATTTT.

The chain uses TRBV5-4 and TRBJ1-4; D gene uncertain. The CDR3 totals 15 residues. CDR1 and CDR2 (germline): SGHNT, YYREEE (reference sequence). V lost 3 bases and J 0 bases, leaving 9 bases between the germline ends. The CDR3 DNA follows: TGTGCCAGCAGCTCTCACACGTCAACTAATGAAAAACTGTTTTTT. Translated: CASSSHTSTNEKLFF.

The V and J genes are TRBV18 and TRBJ1-2; 7 nucleotides line up with TRBD1. J gave up 8 bases and V 3 bases, and 9 bases lay outside the gene matches. The CDR3 contains 14 residues. Germline V lookup: CDR1 KGHSH, CDR2 LQKENI. The CDR3 is CASSPTTGIEGYTF. CDR3 DNA sequence: TGTGCCAGCTCACCGACGACAGGGATAGAGGGCTACACCTTC.